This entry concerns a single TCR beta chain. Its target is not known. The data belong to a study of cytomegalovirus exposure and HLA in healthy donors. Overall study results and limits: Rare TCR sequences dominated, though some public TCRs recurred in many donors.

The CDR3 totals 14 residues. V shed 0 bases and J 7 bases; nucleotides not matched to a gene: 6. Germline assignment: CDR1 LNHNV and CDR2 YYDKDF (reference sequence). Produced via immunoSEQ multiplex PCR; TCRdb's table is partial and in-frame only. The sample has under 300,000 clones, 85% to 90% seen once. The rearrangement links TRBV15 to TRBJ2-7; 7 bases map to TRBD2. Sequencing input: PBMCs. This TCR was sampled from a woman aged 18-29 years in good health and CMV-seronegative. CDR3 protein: CATSRDREVWEQYF. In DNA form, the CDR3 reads TGTGCCACCAGCAGAGATCGGGAGGTCTGGGAGCAGTACTTC. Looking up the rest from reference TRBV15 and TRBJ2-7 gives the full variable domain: DAMVIQNPRYQVTQFGKPVTLSCSQTLNHNVMYWYQQKSSQAPKLLFHYYDKDFNNEADTPDNFQSRRPNTSFCFLDIRSPGLGDTAMYLCATSRDREVWEQYFGPGTRLTVT.